Presented here are 11 T cell receptor beta chains from one specimen sequenced in a study of blood T cells in healthy people across ages. The authors ran a second PCR of 7 to 11 cycles using a sample-barcoded 5' primer and a J-beta primer mix. TCRdb fed the 5' RACE reads into MiXCR, producing one record per CDR3 protein. The sample holds about 1.4 million distinct CDR3 sequences, approximately 60% seen once. The sequenced material came from blood. The receptors were sampled from a man aged 18 to 29 in good health.

The rearrangement uses TRBV2 and TRBJ1-6; no clear D gene. Per germline, CDR1 SNHLY and CDR2 FYNNEI. The CDR3 length is 13 residues. Trimming stripped 3 bases from V and 10 bases from J, with 10 bases between. The CDR3 nucleotides read TGTGCCAGCAGTGATGTAAGGAGCTCACCCCTCCACTTT. Protein product: CASSDVRSSPLHF.

V and J are TRBV27 and TRBJ2-4, with D perhaps given as TRBD1 or TRBD2 (5 bases each). Germline V gene data show CDR1 as MNHEY and CDR2 as SMNVEV (reference sequence). The V gene lost 5 bases and the J gene lost 6 bases, with 8 bases spanning the gap. The CDR3 has 12 residues. CDR3 sequence: CASSPGTNIQYF. The CDR3 DNA reads as TGTGCCAGCAGTCCCGGGACAAACATTCAGTACTTC.

The chain is built from TRBV6-5 and TRBJ1-6; D is perhaps TRBD1 (6 bases). Per germline, CDR1 MNHEY and CDR2 SVGAGI. The length of the CDR3 is 15 residues. V lost 6 bases, J lost 7 bases, and 16 bases lay in between. CDR3 region: CASSPPTGRNSPLHF. The CDR3 bases are TGTGCCAGCAGCCCCCCCACAGGGCGGAATTCACCCCTCCACTTT.

The J gene is TRBJ2-2, the V gene TRBV11-2; D not certain. The CDR3 runs 17 residues. The V and J ends lost 4 bases and 8 bases respectively, with 23 bases between them. Germline lookup yields CDR1 SGHAT and CDR2 FQNNGV. The CDR3 DNA follows: TGTGCCAGCAGCTCCTATACCGGGCCGAGAACATCTGGGGAGCTGTTTTTT. Residues: CASSSYTGPRTSGELFF.

Details on this clonotype: An end of the junction does not agree with germline; a read error may underlie this. The chain links TRBV11-2 to TRBJ2-5; tentatively, D is TRBD1 or TRBD2 (6 bases each). Germline CDR1 SGHAT, CDR2 FQNNGV. The CDR3 spans 15 residues. The CDR3 sequence: CVSSLGQTGGETQYF. The CDR3 bases are TGTGTCAGCAGCTTAGGACAGACAGGAGGGGAGACCCAGTACTTC.

The gene calls are TRBV7-9 and TRBJ2-3, with 7 bases aligning to TRBD1. After removal of 5 bases from V and 6 bases from J, the junction contained 8 bases not matched to a gene. This CDR3 region has 14 residues. Germline lookup yields CDR1 SEHNR and CDR2 FQNEAQ (reference sequence). The CDR3 sequence is CASSVTTGVDTQYF. CDR3 nucleotides: TGTGCCAGCAGCGTTACCACAGGGGTCGATACGCAGTATTTT.

The chain uses TRBV4-1 and TRBJ2-2, with 8 bases aligning to TRBD2. J gave up 1 base and V 2 bases, and 3 bases lay outside the gene matches. The CDR3 spans 16 residues. The germline CDR1 and CDR2 sequences are MGHRA and YSYEKL. The CDR3 loop reads CASSQTGGLNTGELFF. DNA of the CDR3: TGCGCCAGCAGCCAAACGGGAGGGTTGAACACCGGGGAGCTGTTTTTT.

J is TRBJ2-4 and V is TRBV4-2, with D possibly matching TRBD1 (5 bases). The end of the DNA aligns better with TRBJ2-7, so the J call may be wrong. Germline V CDR1 and CDR2: LGHNA, YNFKEQ. The CDR3 runs to 14 residues. The chain's CDR3 is CASSPVQETYEQYF. CDR3 sequence (DNA): TGTGCCAGCAGCCCGGTACAGGAAACCTACGAGCAGTACTTC.

V is TRBV15 and J is TRBJ1-2; D remains unclear. Germline V gene sequence: CDR1 LNHNV, CDR2 YYDKDF (reference sequence). This CDR3 contains 15 residues. Trimming cost V 4 bases and J 4 bases, with 16 bases left between them. For the CDR3, the DNA is TGTGCCACCAGCAACTTTAACAGTCGTTCCTATGGCTACACCTTC. It is translated as CATSNFNSRSYGYTF.

The chain recombines TRBV29-1 with TRBJ2-3; TRBD2 agrees at 8 bases. CDR1 SQVTM and CDR2 ANQGSEA come from the germline V gene. The CDR3 covers 14 residues. With 4 bases clipped from V and 2 bases from J, the junction kept 5 bases outside the gene matches. CDR3 region: CSVGASGSTDTQYF. The CDR3 DNA reads as TGCAGCGTTGGGGCTAGCGGGTCCACAGATACGCAGTATTTT.

This clonotype was counted between two and nine times. The V gene is TRBV29-1, the J gene TRBJ2-7, with D unresolved. In germline, CDR1 is SQVTM, CDR2 ANQGSEA. Deletions cut 3 bases from V and 2 bases from J, with 14 bases between. The CDR3 sequence is 14 residues long. The DNA for the CDR3 is TGCAGCGTTGATTCGCCCTACAGCCCCTACGAGCAGTACTTC. Translation: CSVDSPYSPYEQYF.